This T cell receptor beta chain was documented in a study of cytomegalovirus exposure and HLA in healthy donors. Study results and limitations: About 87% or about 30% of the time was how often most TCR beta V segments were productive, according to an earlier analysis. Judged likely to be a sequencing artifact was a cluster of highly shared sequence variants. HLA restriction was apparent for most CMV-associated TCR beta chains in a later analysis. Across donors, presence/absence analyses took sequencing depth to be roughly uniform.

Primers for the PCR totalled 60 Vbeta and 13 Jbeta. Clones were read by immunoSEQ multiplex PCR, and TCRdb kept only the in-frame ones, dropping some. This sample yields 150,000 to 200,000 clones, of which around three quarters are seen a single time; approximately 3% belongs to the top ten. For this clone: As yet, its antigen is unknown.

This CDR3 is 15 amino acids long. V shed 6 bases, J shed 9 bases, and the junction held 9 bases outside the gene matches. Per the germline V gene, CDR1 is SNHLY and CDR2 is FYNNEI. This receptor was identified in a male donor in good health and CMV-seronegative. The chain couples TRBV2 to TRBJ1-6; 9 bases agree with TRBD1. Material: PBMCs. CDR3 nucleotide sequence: TGTGCCAGCAGGGGACAGGGAGGGTTTTTTTCACCCCTCCACTTT. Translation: CASRGQGGFFSPLHF.